Sequencing of this T cell receptor (beta chain) was carried out in a study of beta chain features in type 1 diabetes. Study conclusions and caveats: Cells expressing TCR highly could be over-represented by cDNA sequencing.

A remark on this clone: Its specificity is unknown.

Reverse transcription of all isolated RNA meant that expressed TCRB transcripts were sequenced. There were millions of reads on average in the naive, central memory and regulatory T cell samples. The method was immunoSEQ multiplex PCR; TCRdb's version includes in-frame clones alone and lacks a portion of them. The profile shows 300,000 to 400,000 clones, 8% of them singletons. Once sorted, every population was more than 95% pure. Sequencing used central memory CD4+ T cells from blood. The origin of this receptor is a young woman in good health.

CDR3 loop: CASAYTGLGYEQYF. In nucleotides, the CDR3 is TGTGCCAGCGCCTACACAGGGTTAGGGTACGAGCAGTACTTC. The chain uses TRBV2 and TRBJ2-7; D may be TRBD1 (6 bases). Germline V lookup: CDR1 SNHLY, CDR2 FYNNEI. Trimming stripped 8 bases from V and 4 bases from J, with 18 bases between. This CDR3 has 14 residues.